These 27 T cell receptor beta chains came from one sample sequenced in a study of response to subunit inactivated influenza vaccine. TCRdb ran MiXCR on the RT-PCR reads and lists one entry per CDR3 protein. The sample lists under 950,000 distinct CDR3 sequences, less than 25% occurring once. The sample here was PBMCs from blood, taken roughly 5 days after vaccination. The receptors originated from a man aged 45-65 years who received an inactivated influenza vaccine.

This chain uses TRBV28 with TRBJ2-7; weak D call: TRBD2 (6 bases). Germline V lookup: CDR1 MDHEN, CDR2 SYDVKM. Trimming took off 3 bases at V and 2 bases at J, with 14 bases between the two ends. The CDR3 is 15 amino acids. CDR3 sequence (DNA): TGTGCCAGCAGTTTCTCGGACCCGGGGGCCTACGAGCAGTACTTC. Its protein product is CASSFSDPGAYEQYF.

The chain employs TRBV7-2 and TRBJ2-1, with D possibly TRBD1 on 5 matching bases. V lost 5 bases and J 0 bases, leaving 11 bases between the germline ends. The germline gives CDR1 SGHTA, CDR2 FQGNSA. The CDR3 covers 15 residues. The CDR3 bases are TGTGCCAGCAGCCTAACCGACAGCTCCTACAATGAGCAGTTCTTC. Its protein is CASSLTDSSYNEQFF.

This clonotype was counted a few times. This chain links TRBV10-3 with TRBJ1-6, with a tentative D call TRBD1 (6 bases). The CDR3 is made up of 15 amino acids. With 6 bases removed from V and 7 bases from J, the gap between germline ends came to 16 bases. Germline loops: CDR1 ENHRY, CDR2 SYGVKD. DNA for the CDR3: TGTGCCATCAGGCAACAGGGCCAGGCGAATTCACCCCTCCACTTT. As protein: CAIRQQGQANSPLHF.

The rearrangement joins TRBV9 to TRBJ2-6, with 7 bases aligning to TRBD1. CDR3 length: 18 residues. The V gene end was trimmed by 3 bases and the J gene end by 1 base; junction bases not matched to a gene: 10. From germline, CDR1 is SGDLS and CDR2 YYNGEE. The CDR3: CASSAQTGLPSGANVLTF. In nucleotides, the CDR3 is TGTGCCAGCAGCGCCCAGACAGGGCTTCCATCTGGGGCCAACGTCCTGACTTTC.

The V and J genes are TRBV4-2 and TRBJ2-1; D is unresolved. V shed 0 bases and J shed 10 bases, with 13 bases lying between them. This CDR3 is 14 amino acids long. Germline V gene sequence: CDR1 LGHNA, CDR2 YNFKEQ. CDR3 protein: CASSQEVSGREQFF. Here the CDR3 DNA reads TGTGCCAGCAGCCAAGAGGTGTCGGGTAGGGAGCAGTTCTTC.

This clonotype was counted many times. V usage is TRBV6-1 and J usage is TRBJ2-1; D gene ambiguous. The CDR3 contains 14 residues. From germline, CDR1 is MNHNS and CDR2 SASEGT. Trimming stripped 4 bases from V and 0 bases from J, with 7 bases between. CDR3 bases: TGTGCCAGCAGTGTCCGAAGCTCCTACAATGAGCAGTTCTTC. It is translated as CASSVRSSYNEQFF.

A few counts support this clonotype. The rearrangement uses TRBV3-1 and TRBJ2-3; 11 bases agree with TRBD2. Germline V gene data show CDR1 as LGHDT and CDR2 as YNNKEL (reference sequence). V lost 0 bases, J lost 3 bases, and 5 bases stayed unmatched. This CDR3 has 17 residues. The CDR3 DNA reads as TGTGCCAGCAGCCAAGACCTCGGGACTAGCGGTACAGATACGCAGTATTTT. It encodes CASSQDLGTSGTDTQYF.

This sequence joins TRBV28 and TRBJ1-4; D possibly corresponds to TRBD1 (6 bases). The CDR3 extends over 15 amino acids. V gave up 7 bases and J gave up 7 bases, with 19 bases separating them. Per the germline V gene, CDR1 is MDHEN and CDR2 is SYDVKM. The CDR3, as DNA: TGTGCCAGCAATCCGCGAGGTAGGGGGAGTGAAAAACTGTTTTTT. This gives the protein CASNPRGRGSEKLFF.

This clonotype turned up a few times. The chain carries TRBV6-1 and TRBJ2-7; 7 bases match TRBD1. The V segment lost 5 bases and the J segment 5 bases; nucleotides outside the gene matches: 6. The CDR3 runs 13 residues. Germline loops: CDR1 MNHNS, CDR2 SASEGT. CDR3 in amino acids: CASSPWTGDEQYF. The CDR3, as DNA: TGTGCCAGCAGTCCCTGGACAGGAGACGAGCAGTACTTC.

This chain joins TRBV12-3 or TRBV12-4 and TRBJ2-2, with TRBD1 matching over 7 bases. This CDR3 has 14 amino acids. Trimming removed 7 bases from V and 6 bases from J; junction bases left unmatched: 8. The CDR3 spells CASMKGAQSGELFF. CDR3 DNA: TGTGCCAGCATGAAGGGGGCTCAATCCGGGGAGCTGTTTTTT.

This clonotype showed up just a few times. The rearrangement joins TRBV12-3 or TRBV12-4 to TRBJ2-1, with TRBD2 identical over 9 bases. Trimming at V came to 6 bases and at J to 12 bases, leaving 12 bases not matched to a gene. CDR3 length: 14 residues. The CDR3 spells CASRGRAGGPVQFF. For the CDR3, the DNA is TGTGCCAGCAGGGGACGGGCGGGGGGGCCGGTGCAGTTCTTC.

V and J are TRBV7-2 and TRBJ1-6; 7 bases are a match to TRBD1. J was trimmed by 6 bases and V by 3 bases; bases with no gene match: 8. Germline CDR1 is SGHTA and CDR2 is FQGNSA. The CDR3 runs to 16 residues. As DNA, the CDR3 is TGTGCCAGCAGCTTTTGGCAGGGGGTCTCTAATTCACCCCTCCACTTT. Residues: CASSFWQGVSNSPLHF.

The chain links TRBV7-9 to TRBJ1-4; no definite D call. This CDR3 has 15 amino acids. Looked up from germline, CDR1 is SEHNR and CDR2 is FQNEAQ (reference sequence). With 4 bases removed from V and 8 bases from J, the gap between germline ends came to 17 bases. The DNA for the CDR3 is TGTGCCAGCAGCTCCTGGACCCCCACCAAGGAAAAACTGTTTTTT. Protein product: CASSSWTPTKEKLFF.

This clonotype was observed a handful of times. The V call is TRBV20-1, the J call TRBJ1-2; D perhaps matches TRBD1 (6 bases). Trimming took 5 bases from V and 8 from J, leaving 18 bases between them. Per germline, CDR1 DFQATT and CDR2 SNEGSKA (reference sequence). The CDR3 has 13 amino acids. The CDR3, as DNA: TGCAGTGCTCGGGCTTACCCCCAGGGGGGCTACACCTTC. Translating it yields CSARAYPQGGYTF.

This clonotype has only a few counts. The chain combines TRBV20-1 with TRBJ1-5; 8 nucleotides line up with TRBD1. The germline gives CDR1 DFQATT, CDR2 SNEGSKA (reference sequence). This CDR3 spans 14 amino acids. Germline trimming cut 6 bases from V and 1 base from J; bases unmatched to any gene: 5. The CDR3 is CSAEPGGSNQPQHF. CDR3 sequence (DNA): TGCAGTGCCGAGCCAGGGGGCAGCAATCAGCCCCAGCATTTT.

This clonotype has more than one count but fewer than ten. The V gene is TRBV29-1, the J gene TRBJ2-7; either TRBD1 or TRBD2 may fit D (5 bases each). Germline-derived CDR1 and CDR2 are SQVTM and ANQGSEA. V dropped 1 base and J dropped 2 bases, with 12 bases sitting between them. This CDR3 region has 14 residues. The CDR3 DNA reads TGCAGCGTTGAAGGGGGGAGTGGGACCTACGAGCAGTACTTC. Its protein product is CSVEGGSGTYEQYF.

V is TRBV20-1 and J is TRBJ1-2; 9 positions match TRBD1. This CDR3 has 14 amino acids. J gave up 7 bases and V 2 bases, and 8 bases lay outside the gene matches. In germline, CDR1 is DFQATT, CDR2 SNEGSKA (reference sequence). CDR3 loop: CSARMAGTGLGYTF. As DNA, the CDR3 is TGCAGTGCTAGAATGGCCGGGACAGGGCTTGGCTACACCTTC.

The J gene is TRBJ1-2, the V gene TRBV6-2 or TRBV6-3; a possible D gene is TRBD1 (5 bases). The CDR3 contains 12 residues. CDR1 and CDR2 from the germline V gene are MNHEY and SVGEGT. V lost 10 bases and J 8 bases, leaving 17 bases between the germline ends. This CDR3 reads CAIRSGTSGYTF. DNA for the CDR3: TGTGCCATCCGATCCGGGACGAGCGGCTACACCTTC.

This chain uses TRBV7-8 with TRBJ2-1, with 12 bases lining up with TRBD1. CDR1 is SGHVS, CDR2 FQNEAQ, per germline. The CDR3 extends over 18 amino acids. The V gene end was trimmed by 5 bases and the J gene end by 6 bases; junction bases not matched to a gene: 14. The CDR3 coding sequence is TGTGCCAGCAGCCGCCGGGACAGGGGGCGCGGATCCGGCAATGAGCAGTTCTTC. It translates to CASSRRDRGRGSGNEQFF. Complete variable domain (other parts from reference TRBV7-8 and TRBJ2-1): GAGVSQSPRYKVAKRGQDVALRCDPISGHVSLFWYQQALGQGPEFLTYFQNEAQLDKSGLPSDRFFAERPEGSVSTLKIQRTQQEDSAVYLCASSRRDRGRGSGNEQFFGPGTRLTVL.

The CDR3 region has the DNA TGTGCCAGTGTCGAGTACACCGGGGAGCTGTTTTTT. Protein: CASVEYTGELFF. The chain is built from TRBV19 and TRBJ2-2, with D unresolved. Germline CDR1 LNHDA, CDR2 SQIVND (reference sequence). Trimming left V 8 bases short and J 3 bases short, with 7 bases between. The CDR3 has 12 amino acids.

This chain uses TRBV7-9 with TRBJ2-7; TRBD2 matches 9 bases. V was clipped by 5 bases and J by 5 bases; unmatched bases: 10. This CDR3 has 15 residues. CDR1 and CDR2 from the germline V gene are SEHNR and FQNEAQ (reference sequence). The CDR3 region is CASSRIGLAGNEQYF. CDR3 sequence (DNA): TGTGCCAGCAGCCGAATCGGGCTAGCGGGGAACGAGCAGTACTTC. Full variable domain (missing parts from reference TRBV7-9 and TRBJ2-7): DTGVSQNPRHKITKRGQNVTFRCDPISEHNRLYWYRQTLGQGPEFLTYFQNEAQLEKSRLLSDRFSAERPKGSFSTLEIQRTEQGDSAMYLCASSRIGLAGNEQYFGPGTRLTVT.

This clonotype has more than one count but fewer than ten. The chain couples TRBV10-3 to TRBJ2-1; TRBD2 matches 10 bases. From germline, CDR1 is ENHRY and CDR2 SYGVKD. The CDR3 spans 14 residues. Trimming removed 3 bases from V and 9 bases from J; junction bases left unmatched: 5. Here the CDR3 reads CAISERSGGSEQFF. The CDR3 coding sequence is TGTGCCATCAGTGAACGTAGCGGGGGGTCTGAGCAGTTCTTC.

The CDR3 spells CASSVWTVGDSPLHF. Written as DNA, the CDR3 is TGCGCCAGCAGCGTCTGGACAGTGGGGGATTCACCCCTCCACTTT. The rearrangement joins TRBV5-1 to TRBJ1-6; D is possibly TRBD1 (6 bases). The V end was cut by 4 bases, the J end by 8 bases, with 16 bases between. The CDR3 is made up of 15 amino acids. Germline assignment: CDR1 SGHRS and CDR2 YFSETQ.

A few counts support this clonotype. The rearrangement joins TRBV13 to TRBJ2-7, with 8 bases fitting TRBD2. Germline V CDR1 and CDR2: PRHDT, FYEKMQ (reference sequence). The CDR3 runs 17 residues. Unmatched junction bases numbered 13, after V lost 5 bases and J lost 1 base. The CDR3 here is CASSTHLYSGRSYEQYF. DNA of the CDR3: TGTGCCAGCAGCACACACCTCTACAGCGGGAGATCCTACGAGCAGTACTTC.

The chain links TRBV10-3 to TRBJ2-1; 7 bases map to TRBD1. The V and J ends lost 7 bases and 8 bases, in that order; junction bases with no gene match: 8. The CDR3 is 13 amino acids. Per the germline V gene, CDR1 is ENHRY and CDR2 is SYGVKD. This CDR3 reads CAINPNRGHEQFF. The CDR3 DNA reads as TGTGCCATCAACCCTAACAGGGGCCATGAGCAGTTCTTC.

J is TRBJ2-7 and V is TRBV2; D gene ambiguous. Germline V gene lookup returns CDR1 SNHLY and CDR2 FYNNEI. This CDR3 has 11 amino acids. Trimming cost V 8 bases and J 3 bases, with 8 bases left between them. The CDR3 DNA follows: TGTGCCAGCGTGGCGGACTACGAGCAGTACTTC. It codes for CASVADYEQYF.

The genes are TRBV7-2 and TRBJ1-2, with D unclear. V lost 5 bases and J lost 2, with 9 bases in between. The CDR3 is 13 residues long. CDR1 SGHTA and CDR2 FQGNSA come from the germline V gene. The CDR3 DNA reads TGTGCCAGCAGCGGGAAAAGGAACTATGGCTACACCTTC. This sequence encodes CASSGKRNYGYTF.